This T cell receptor (beta chain) is drawn from a study of Ad26.COV2.S vaccination and SARS-CoV-2 variants. Study details: The Ad26.COV2.S arm of the COV1001 trial was where the donor was placed. Recipients of Ad26.COV2.S got it intramuscularly, once or twice 56 days apart.

The CDR3 runs to 17 residues. Trimming left V 1 base short and J 5 bases short, with 17 bases between. Germline CDR1 MGHRA, CDR2 YSYEKL. This sample's treatment: over 15 received Ad26.COV2.S at low or high dose, single or two shots; about 5 received placebo; per-sample allocation not given. Collection of samples fell on day 63 after the first vaccine or placebo injection. Libraries were prepared by immunoSEQ multiplex PCR; TCRdb keeps only in-frame clonotypes and omits some of them. The sample contains a few hundred thousand clones, about nine tenths of which appear only once. The sequence derives from a person between 18 and 65 years old who received the Ad26.COV2.S COVID-19 vaccine or a placebo. Sequenced material: peripheral blood, taken in a trial of Ad26.COV2.S vaccine versus placebo. This chain links TRBV4-1 with TRBJ1-4; no definite D call. CDR3 amino acids: CASSQARIRGPNEKLFF. DNA for the CDR3: TGCGCCAGCAGCCAAGCGAGGATACGGGGTCCGAATGAAAAACTGTTTTTT.